The 27 T cell receptor beta chains below were found in one sample sequenced in a study of OX40 agonist ivuxolimab in advanced cancers. The repertoire was sequenced with immunoSEQ multiplex PCR; TCRdb's copy has only in-frame clones and lacks some. The repertoire has some 86,000 clones, roughly 84% of them found once; the top ten carry 6.5%. Sequenced material: CD4+ or CD8+ T cells sorted from blood, taken in a trial of the OX40 agonist ivuxolimab. These receptors were collected from an adult with an advanced solid tumor such as melanoma, head and neck, liver or kidney cancer.

In the case of this clone: Other DNA sequences in this sample translate to the same CDR3. The V gene is TRBV18, the J gene TRBJ1-4, with 11 bases matching TRBD1. The CDR3 is 14 amino acids. Per the germline V gene, CDR1 is KGHSH and CDR2 is LQKENI. With V trimmed by 3 bases and J by 7 bases, 1 base remained unmatched. The CDR3 DNA sequence: TGTGCCAGCTCACCGGGACAGGGGGGTGAAAAACTGTTTTTT. It is translated as CASSPGQGGEKLFF.

In this sample, this clone turned up a few times. The chain recombines TRBV19 with TRBJ2-2; D is perhaps TRBD1 (5 bases). The CDR3 sequence is 13 residues long. Between the trimmed V and J ends, which lost 3 bases and 8 bases, there was a span of 10 bases. Germline CDR1 LNHDA, CDR2 SQIVND (reference sequence). CDR3 loop: CASSIVGPGELFF. The CDR3 DNA is TGTGCCAGTAGTATTGTGGGGCCTGGGGAGCTGTTTTTT.

The chain couples TRBV7-9 to TRBJ1-2; D gene unclear. CDR1 is SEHNR and CDR2 is FQNEAQ in the germline V gene (reference sequence). The CDR3 covers 15 residues. V was clipped by 6 bases and J by 0 bases, with 14 bases between them. The CDR3 DNA sequence: TGTGCCAGCAGTGGAGGAATGAGGGCTAACTATGGCTACACCTTC. Translated, it gives CASSGGMRANYGYTF.

In its sample, this clone was seen once. The J gene is TRBJ2-2, the V gene TRBV7-9; 10 bases line up with TRBD1. The V gene's germline CDR1 is SEHNR and CDR2 FQNEAQ (reference sequence). V trimming: 0 bases; J trimming: 4 bases; junction bases outside the gene matches: 5. This CDR3 contains 17 residues. The CDR3 sequence is CASSLAPGTGVTGELFF. CDR3 bases: TGTGCCAGCAGCTTAGCGCCCGGGACAGGGGTCACCGGGGAGCTGTTTTTT.

The chain carries TRBV21-1 and TRBJ2-7; the table assigns TRBD2, which was not confirmed against the DNA. TRBV21-1 is classified as a pseudogene. The CDR3 covers 14 residues. CDR3 amino acids: CASSRVAVGYEQYF. In nucleotides, the CDR3 is TGTGCCAGCAGCAGAGTAGCGGTCGGGTACGAGCAGTACTTC.

V usage is TRBV19 and J usage is TRBJ1-1; 8 bases map to TRBD1. Trimming removed 3 bases from V and 1 base from J; junction bases left unmatched: 10. The germline V gene encodes CDR1 LNHDA and CDR2 SQIVND (reference sequence). CDR3 length: 17 residues. For the CDR3, the DNA is TGTGCCAGTAGTATCGAGGGGGGCAGGGGGCCGAACACTGAAGCTTTCTTT. The encoded protein is CASSIEGGRGPNTEAFF.

The V gene is TRBV6-1, the J gene TRBJ2-5; 8 bases match TRBD1. Losses at the gene ends were 3 bases for V and 6 bases for J; bases not matched to a gene: 9. Germline V CDR1 and CDR2: MNHNS, SASEGT. CDR3 length: 15 amino acids. This chain's CDR3 is CASSDLGQGRQTQYF. The DNA for the CDR3 is TGTGCCAGCAGTGACCTCGGACAGGGCCGACAGACCCAGTACTTC.

This rearrangement joins TRBV11-3 to TRBJ1-5; the D is unclear. The germline CDR1 and CDR2 sequences are SGHNT and YENEEA. The CDR3 loop spans 13 amino acids. The germline V and J ends were trimmed by 0 bases and 5 bases, with 5 bases remaining between them. The CDR3 loop is CASSLDPYQPQHF. As DNA, the CDR3 is TGTGCCAGCAGCTTAGATCCGTATCAGCCCCAGCATTTT.

The chain combines TRBV5-1 with TRBJ1-5; 7 positions agree with TRBD1. V lost 4 bases to trimming and J lost 3 bases; unmatched junction nucleotides: 7. This CDR3 contains 15 residues. Germline V gene data show CDR1 as SGHRS and CDR2 as YFSETQ. The CDR3 spells CASSLTGVINQPQHF. As DNA, the CDR3 is TGCGCCAGCAGCCTCACAGGGGTAATCAATCAGCCCCAGCATTTT.

The chain carries TRBV9 and TRBJ1-2; TRBD1 matches at 7 bases. Germline V CDR1 and CDR2: SGDLS, YYNGEE. V was clipped by 4 bases and J by 4 bases; unmatched bases: 16. This CDR3 has 17 residues. CDR3 in DNA: TGTGCCAGCAGCCCCAGACCCCAAGGGACAGCCGGCTATGGCTACACCTTC. Its translation: CASSPRPQGTAGYGYTF.

V gene TRBV6-5 combines with J gene TRBJ1-6, with 8 bases aligning to TRBD1. Per germline, CDR1 MNHEY and CDR2 SVGAGI. The CDR3 length is 15 residues. With V trimmed by 5 bases and J by 9 bases, 9 bases remained unmatched. The CDR3 spells CASSLGQGYRSPLHF. DNA for the CDR3: TGTGCCAGCAGTCTCGGACAGGGCTATCGTTCACCCCTCCACTTT.

The chain has TRBV21-1 and TRBJ2-3; no DNA check was done on the table's D call, TRBD2. TRBV21-1 is designated a pseudogene. The CDR3 extends over 15 amino acids. Here the CDR3 DNA reads TGTGCCAGCAGCGAAACTAGCCTGGAGGTAGATACGCAGTATTTT. It encodes CASSETSLEVDTQYF.

This clone is a singleton in its sample. This chain links TRBV7-9 with TRBJ1-4; TRBD1 agrees at 8 bases. The germline gives CDR1 SEHNR, CDR2 FQNEAQ (reference sequence). V lost 1 base, J lost 16 bases, and 11 bases stayed unmatched. The CDR3 has 14 residues. The CDR3 sequence: CASSLETGDLEPFF. CDR3 bases: TGTGCCAGCAGCTTAGAGACAGGGGATCTGGAACCGTTTTTT.

The V gene is TRBV7-3, the J gene TRBJ2-3; 10 bases are a match to TRBD2. Per germline, CDR1 SGHTA and CDR2 FQGTGA. V lost 5 bases and J lost 5; bases outside the gene matches: 7. The CDR3 length is 15 residues. CDR3 residues: CASSLTSGHVDTQYF. CDR3 nucleotides: TGTGCCAGCAGCCTGACTAGCGGGCATGTAGATACGCAGTATTTT.

This clone is a singleton in its sample. The gene calls are TRBV7-2 and TRBJ1-2; 8 nucleotides line up with TRBD1. CDR1 is SGHTA and CDR2 is FQGNSA in the germline V gene. J was trimmed by 8 bases and V by 1 base; bases with no gene match: 9. This CDR3 has 15 residues. In nucleotides, the CDR3 is TGTGCCAGCAGCTTAGGCCGGACAGGGATGAGAGGCTACACCTTC. It codes for CASSLGRTGMRGYTF.

The chain carries TRBV19 and TRBJ1-4; no reliable D call. V lost 5 bases and J 8 bases, leaving 15 bases between the germline ends. This CDR3 is built from 14 residues. CDR1 and CDR2 from the germline V gene are LNHDA and SQIVND (reference sequence). Here the CDR3 DNA reads TGTGCCAGTAGTCTACGGAGTCTGGGCGAAAAACTGTTTTTT. This sequence encodes CASSLRSLGEKLFF.

Details on this clone: At one of its ends the junction is not consistent with the germline gene, which may arise from a read error. The gene calls are TRBV4-1 and TRBJ2-1; D unclear. This CDR3 has 11 amino acids. CDR1 MGHRA and CDR2 YSYEKL come from the germline V gene. The CDR3: CVSSRNNEQFF. In DNA, the CDR3 is TGCGTCAGCAGCCGCAACAATGAGCAGTTCTTC.

Regarding this clone: This CDR3 is also generated by other DNA sequences in the sample. V gene TRBV13 combines with J gene TRBJ1-4; a possible D gene is TRBD1 (6 bases). Germline V gene lookup returns CDR1 PRHDT and CDR2 FYEKMQ (reference sequence). The CDR3 sequence is 17 residues long. V was cut by 5 bases and J by 0 bases, with 16 bases left in between. The CDR3 region is CASSPAGRGTTNEKLFF. CDR3 bases: TGTGCCAGCAGCCCGGCGGGCAGGGGAACAACTAATGAAAAACTGTTTTTT.

The chain joins TRBV5-6 to TRBJ1-5; TRBD1 aligns across 9 bases. CDR1 is SGHDT and CDR2 is YYEEEE in the germline V gene. With 1 base clipped from V and 5 bases from J, the junction kept 7 bases outside the gene matches. The CDR3 has 16 residues. The CDR3 DNA follows: TGTGCCAGCAGCTTGAATCTCGGGACAGGGTATCAGCCCCAGCATTTT. It encodes CASSLNLGTGYQPQHF. The entire variable domain, with the rest obtained from reference TRBV5-6 and TRBJ1-5, is as follows: DAGVTQSPTHLIKTRGQQVTLRCSPKSGHDTVSWYQQALGQGPQFIFQYYEEEERQRGNFPDRFSGHQFPNYSSELNVNALLLGDSALYLCASSLNLGTGYQPQHFGDGTRLSIL.

This clone turned up a few times. The V call is TRBV7-8, the J call TRBJ2-7, with D hard to call. The V gene lost 3 bases and the J gene lost 5 bases, with 14 bases spanning the gap. Germline V gene lookup returns CDR1 SGHVS and CDR2 FQNEAQ. The CDR3 contains 14 residues. CDR3 sequence (DNA): TGTGCCAGCAGCTTGTCCTATCAAAGCGACGAGCAGTACTTC. Its translation: CASSLSYQSDEQYF.

The V and J genes are TRBV30 and TRBJ1-6; maybe TRBD1 (5 bases). The CDR3 has 15 residues. Germline-derived CDR1 and CDR2 are GTSNPN and SVGIG (reference sequence). V dropped 4 bases and J dropped 4 bases, with 14 bases sitting between them. The CDR3 sequence: CAWKELGGYNSPLHF. The CDR3 DNA is TGTGCCTGGAAGGAGTTGGGGGGATATAATTCACCCCTCCACTTT.

This chain uses TRBV5-6 with TRBJ1-5; 7 bases map to TRBD1. Trimming took 4 bases from V and 4 from J; bases not matched to a gene: 8. CDR1 and CDR2 from the germline V gene are SGHDT and YYEEEE. CDR3 length: 15 residues. The CDR3 nucleotides read TGTGCCAGCAGCCGACAGGGACTAGGGAATCAGCCCCAGCATTTT. Its translation: CASSRQGLGNQPQHF.

The V gene is TRBV4-1, the J gene TRBJ1-2, with TRBD1 as a possible D gene (6 bases). V lost 1 base and J lost 2, with 11 bases in between. CDR1 and CDR2 (germline): MGHRA, YSYEKL. CDR3 length: 15 residues. The CDR3 region has the DNA TGCGCCAGCAGCCAAGGTGGCAGGGGCAACTATGGCTACACCTTC. Translated, it gives CASSQGGRGNYGYTF.

The V call is TRBV30, the J call TRBJ1-4; TRBD1 matches 7 bases. The junction had 13 bases not matched to a gene; V was cut back by 5 bases and J by 10 bases. Per germline, CDR1 GTSNPN and CDR2 SVGIG (reference sequence). The CDR3 totals 14 residues. The CDR3 bases are TGTGCCTGGCGGACGACAGGGAACGTCGGAAAACTGTTTTTT. It codes for CAWRTTGNVGKLFF.

The V call is TRBV27, the J call TRBJ2-5, with 10 nucleotides matching TRBD2. Trimming took 2 bases from V and 4 from J; bases not matched to a gene: 7. This CDR3 spans 16 amino acids. Germline values: CDR1 MNHEY, CDR2 SMNVEV (reference sequence). CDR3 DNA sequence: TGTGCCAGCAGTTTAAGGCCTAGCGGGAGATCAGAGACCCAGTACTTC. Protein: CASSLRPSGRSETQYF.

The chain uses TRBV19 and TRBJ2-1, with D perhaps TRBD1 or TRBD2 (5 bases each). CDR1 is LNHDA and CDR2 is SQIVND in the germline V gene (reference sequence). This CDR3 is 16 amino acids long. Trimming left V 5 bases short and J 3 bases short, with 17 bases between. As DNA, the CDR3 is TGTGCCAGTAGTCGGGGTGGGGACGGGGTCTACAATGAGCAGTTCTTC. It encodes CASSRGGDGVYNEQFF.

The V gene is TRBV14, the J gene TRBJ2-3; D unresolved. Trimming took off 4 bases at V and 5 bases at J, with 16 bases between the two ends. From germline, CDR1 is SGHDN and CDR2 FVKESK. CDR3 length equals 15 residues. DNA of the CDR3: TGTGCCAGCAGCCCTACCGACGGGTGGGGAGATACGCAGTATTTT. As protein: CASSPTDGWGDTQYF.